This entry describes one T cell receptor (beta chain). What it binds is unknown. J lost 11 bases, V lost 6 bases, and 9 bases had no gene match. There are 11 residues in the CDR3. Germline lookup yields CDR1 DFQATT and CDR2 SNEGSKA (reference sequence). This entry comes from a study of cytomegalovirus exposure and HLA in healthy donors. General study findings and limits: Earlier results showed most TCR beta V segments being productive about 87% or about 30% of the time. There were a few CMV-associated chains whose specificity for CMV antigens was confirmed in vitro.

The primer mix had 60 Vbeta and 13 Jbeta primers. Libraries were prepared by immunoSEQ multiplex PCR; TCRdb keeps only in-frame clonotypes and omits some of them. The sample consists of roughly 48,000 clones, over 60% of them appearing once. Sequenced sample: PBMCs. The origin of this receptor is a woman in her 30s in good health and CMV-seronegative. The chain couples TRBV20-1 to TRBJ1-1; 7 positions match TRBD1. For the CDR3, the DNA is TGCAGTGCACGGGGACAGTGGCAGGCTTTCTTT. As protein: CSARGQWQAFF.